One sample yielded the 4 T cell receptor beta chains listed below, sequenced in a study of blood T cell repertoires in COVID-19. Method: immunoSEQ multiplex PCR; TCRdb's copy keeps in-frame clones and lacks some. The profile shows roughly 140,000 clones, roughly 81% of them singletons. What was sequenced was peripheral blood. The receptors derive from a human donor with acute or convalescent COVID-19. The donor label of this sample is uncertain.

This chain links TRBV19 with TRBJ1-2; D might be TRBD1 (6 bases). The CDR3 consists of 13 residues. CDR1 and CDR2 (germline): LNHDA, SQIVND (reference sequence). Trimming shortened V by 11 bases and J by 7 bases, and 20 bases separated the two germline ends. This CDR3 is CASRFSGGSGYTF. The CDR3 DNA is TGTGCCTCGCGGTTTTCGGGGGGCAGTGGCTACACCTTC.

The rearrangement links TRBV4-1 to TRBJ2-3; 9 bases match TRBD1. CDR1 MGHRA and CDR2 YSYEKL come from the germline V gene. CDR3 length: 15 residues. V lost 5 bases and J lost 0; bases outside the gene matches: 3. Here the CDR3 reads CASSVTGGSTDTQYF. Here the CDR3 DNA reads TGCGCCAGCAGCGTGACAGGGGGTAGCACAGATACGCAGTATTTT.

The CDR3 region has the DNA TGTGCCAGCAGCCCAACAGGGTACGAGCAGTACTTC. Translation gives CASSPTGYEQYF. V gene TRBV5-5 combines with J gene TRBJ2-7; D perhaps matches TRBD1 (6 bases). Germline CDR1 and CDR2: SGHKS and YYEKEE (reference sequence). The length of the CDR3 is 12 residues. V dropped 4 bases and J dropped 4 bases, with 9 bases sitting between them. Filled out from reference TRBV5-5 and TRBJ2-7, the complete variable domain reads DAGVTQSPTHLIKTRGQQVTLRCSPISGHKSVSWYQQVLGQGPQFIFQYYEKEERGRGNFPDRFSARQFPNYSSELNVNALLLGDSALYLCASSPTGYEQYFGPGTRLTVT.

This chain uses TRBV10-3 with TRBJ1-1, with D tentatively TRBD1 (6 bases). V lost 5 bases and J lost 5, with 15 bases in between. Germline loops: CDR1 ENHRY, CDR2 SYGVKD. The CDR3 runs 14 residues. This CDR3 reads CAISFGQPRTEAFF. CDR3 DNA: TGTGCCATCAGTTTTGGACAGCCTAGGACTGAAGCTTTCTTT.